Sequencing of this TCR beta chain was carried out in a study of neurological immune-mediated disorders. Per germline, CDR1 SQVTM and CDR2 ANQGSEA. This CDR3 has 13 residues. The junction had 5 bases not matched to a gene; V was cut back by 7 bases and J by 4 bases. Regarding the study as a whole: Levels of TCR clonal expansion peaked in HTLV-1-associated myelopathy and reached their lowest in multiple sclerosis, under those of healthy controls. None of the CDR3 amino acid sequences in expanded clones turned up in more than one subject, which points to private repertoires in all groups.

Over 200 million TCR-beta sequences (from 15-18 subjects) were yielded by each sequencing run. Each CDR3 protein is one row after TCRdb ran MiXCR on the 5' RACE reads. This sample yields tens of thousands of distinct CDR3 sequences, of which over 5% are seen a single time; roughly 5.7% belongs to the top ten. The sample holds many counts of this clonotype. What it recognizes is unknown. The sample was PBMCs. The chain employs TRBV29-1 and TRBJ1-2; 11 bases align to TRBD1. This sequence originates from a human donor with multiple sclerosis. The donor label of this sample is uncertain. In nucleotides, the CDR3 is TGCAGCGCGAGGGACAGGGGGATCTATGGCTACACCTTC. Translation gives CSARDRGIYGYTF. The whole variable domain, remainder taken from reference TRBV29-1 and TRBJ1-2, is SAVISQKPSRDICQRGTSLTIQCQVDSQVTMMFWYRQQPGQSLTLIATANQGSEATYESGFVIDKFPISRPNLTFSTLTVSNMSPEDSSIYLCSARDRGIYGYTFGSGTRLTVV.